The clone carrying this T cell receptor beta chain has only a few counts. Its antigen remains unidentified. V dropped 5 bases and J dropped 0 bases, with 23 bases sitting between them. CDR1 and CDR2 from the germline V gene are SSHAT and FNYEAQ (reference sequence). The CDR3 spans 20 residues. The data were obtained in a study of identical twins. The study, taken as a whole, reports: The conclusions drew on cross-sectional statistical analysis instead of tracking the same donors.

MiXCR was run by TCRdb on the 5' RACE reads, yielding one entry per CDR3 protein. The repertoire holds approximately 350,000 distinct CDR3 sequences, with about 12% as singletons. These data were likewise used in another study, on yellow fever vaccine responses in identical twins. That investigation notes: Reported findings indicate that twins' vaccine T cell responses seemed partially convergent, partially personalized.

The source of this sequence is a woman aged 18 to 35 in good health. The chain links TRBV7-7 to TRBJ1-6; D is perhaps TRBD1 (6 bases). Material for sequencing was CD8+ T cells sorted from blood. The CDR3 loop is CASSPAGGSPISSYNSPLHF. CDR3 nucleotides: TGTGCCAGCAGCCCAGCCGGGGGCTCTCCGATAAGCTCCTATAATTCACCCCTCCACTTT. Based on the CDR3 plus reference TRBV7-7 and TRBJ1-6, the full variable domain is GAGVSQSPRYKVTKRGQDVTLRCDPISSHATLYWYQQALGQGPEFLTYFNYEAQPDKSGLPSDRFSAERPEGSISTLTIQRTEQRDSAMYRCASSPAGGSPISSYNSPLHFGNGTRLTVT.